This T cell receptor beta chain was identified in a study of Graves' ophthalmopathy and Graves' hyperthyroidism. Study as a whole: Sampling took place at initial diagnosis, with peripheral blood obtained before any treatment.

CDR3 length: 13 residues. Deletions cut 5 bases from V and 4 bases from J, with 12 bases between. The germline gives CDR1 LNHDA, CDR2 SQIVND (reference sequence). RNA transcripts provided the template for amplifying TCR beta CDR3 regions. RT-PCR was first run with HTBI primers, then multiplex PCR in a second round. TCRdb processed the multiplex PCR reads anew with MiXCR; each CDR3 protein has one entry. This table has 200,000 to 300,000 distinct CDR3 sequences, about 46% appearing once. This receptor was taken from an adult man with Graves' ophthalmopathy. Material for sequencing was peripheral blood. V and J are TRBV19 and TRBJ2-7; TRBD1 might be the D (5 bases). CDR3 DNA: TGTGCCAGTAGTTCCGGCAGGGAATACGAGCAGTACTTC. It codes for CASSSGREYEQYF.